This T cell receptor beta chain was captured in a study of T cells in Graves' hyperthyroidism and ophthalmopathy. Regions amplified from RNA transcripts were the TCR beta CDR3 regions. Initially, a first-round RT-PCR of the TCR CDR3 employed the HTBI primer set. Using its own MiXCR run on the multiplex PCR reads, TCRdb lists one record per CDR3 protein. The sample lists under 400,000 distinct CDR3 sequences, 15% occurring once. Trimming pared 0 bases from V and 0 bases from J, leaving 9 bases between. This CDR3 spans 15 amino acids. CDR1 is DFQATT and CDR2 is SNEGSKA in the germline V gene (reference sequence). This clonotype was counted ten times or more. No antigen is known for it. The study's findings and limits: The model's output predicted ophthalmopathy at a median of 6.5 months prior to onset.

The V gene is TRBV20-1, the J gene TRBJ2-4; D uncertain. The sequencing sample was made of blood. This sequence originates from a woman aged 60 to 75 with Graves' ophthalmopathy. The CDR3: CSARDGVLAKNIQYF. The CDR3 DNA is TGCAGTGCTAGAGATGGGGTTCTAGCCAAAAACATTCAGTACTTC.